Below are 4 T cell receptor beta chains sequenced from a single sample in a study of beta chain features in type 1 diabetes. Findings of the study overall: A moderate, significant TCRB CDR3 shortening appeared in type 1 diabetes across four CD4+ subsets.

The isolated RNA, all of it, was reverse transcribed, so expressed TCRB transcripts were what got sequenced. The repertoire was sequenced with immunoSEQ multiplex PCR; TCRdb's copy has only in-frame clones and lacks some. The sample lists roughly 160,000 clones, around 8.4% occurring once. For these receptors, no antigen is known. Material: central memory CD4+ T cells from blood. These receptors all come from a woman under 30 with type 1 diabetes.

This clone was observed a handful of times. The CDR3 protein is CASSVRDSGSGEQYF. The DNA of the CDR3 is TGCGCCAGCAGCGTACGGGACAGTGGGTCCGGGGAGCAGTACTTC. V and J are TRBV5-1 and TRBJ2-7; 7 bases map to TRBD1. The germline V gene has CDR1 SGHRS and CDR2 YFSETQ. V dropped 4 bases and J dropped 7; count of bases not matched to a gene: 14. The CDR3 extends over 15 amino acids.

This clone was observed a handful of times. The rearrangement uses TRBV7-2 and TRBJ2-7; perhaps TRBD1 as D (6 bases). Trimming stripped 1 base from V and 3 bases from J, with 13 bases between. The germline gives CDR1 SGHTA, CDR2 FQGNSA. The CDR3 length is 15 residues. The CDR3 sequence is CASSLGWTVDYEQYF. In DNA, the CDR3 is TGTGCCAGCAGCTTAGGGTGGACAGTTGACTACGAGCAGTACTTC.

This clone was detected a few times. This chain connects TRBV7-2 to TRBJ1-4; tentative D call: TRBD1 (5 bases). Trimming took 1 base from V and 15 from J, leaving 15 bases between them. CDR3 size: 13 residues. The germline gives CDR1 SGHTA, CDR2 FQGNSA. CDR3 residues: CASSLDRRPELFF. The CDR3 DNA reads as TGTGCCAGCAGCTTAGACAGGCGCCCTGAGTTGTTTTTT. Together with reference TRBV7-2 and TRBJ1-4, the CDR3 gives the full variable domain: GAGVSQSPSNKVTEKGKDVELRCDPISGHTALYWYRQSLGQGLEFLIYFQGNSAPDKSGLPSDRFSAERTGGSVSTLTIQRTQQEDSAVYLCASSLDRRPELFFGSGTQLSVL.

This clone has only a few counts. The genes are TRBV6-1 and TRBJ2-6; 8 nucleotides agree with TRBD1. After removal of 4 bases from V and 3 bases from J, the junction contained 2 bases not matched to a gene. The CDR3 consists of 15 residues. Germline V CDR1 and CDR2: MNHNS, SASEGT. The CDR3 DNA follows: TGTGCCAGCAGTGGACAGGGGTTTGGGGCCAACGTCCTGACTTTC. Protein sequence: CASSGQGFGANVLTF.